Sequencing of this TCR beta chain was carried out in a study of T cells in Graves' hyperthyroidism and ophthalmopathy (dated by TCRdb to the late 2010s). At the level of the whole study: TCR V-J signatures able to tell the groups apart were searched for in a discovery cohort of some 97 patients, of whom more than 40 had Graves' ophthalmopathy and 57 had stable Graves' hyperthyroidism. Prospective prediction of ophthalmopathy was tested in an independent validation cohort of fewer than 20 hyperthyroidism patients and 17 patients who later progressed to ophthalmopathy. For training and testing, the 80 to 100 patients in the discovery cohort were randomly divided in a 7:3 ratio. Thyroid tissue and blood T-cell repertoires from six Graves' hyperthyroidism patients were also compared in the study. After blood sampling, hyperthyroidism patients were treated with methimazole at a starting dose of 30 mg daily, and ophthalmopathy patients were treated with high-dose intravenous methylprednisolone. According to the paper, TCR Vbeta CDR3 sequencing was carried out on over 130 peripheral blood samples, which came from around 43 ophthalmopathy, under 85 hyperthyroidism and roughly 17 progressor patients. General study outcomes and caveats: Sample size was not statistically predetermined, and investigators were not blinded to group allocation. Most expanded thyroid clonotypes (frequency above 0.001) were also found in blood, which suggests that blood repertoires may mirror thyroid immune responses. A 13 V-J signature model separated ophthalmopathy from stable hyperthyroidism, with roughly 88% sensitivity and 81.08% specificity in cross-validation and 80%/75% in testing. In validation, progression to ophthalmopathy was predicted by the model with approximately 67% sensitivity and around 76% specificity, a median of about 6.4 months before onset.

This clonotype turned up a few times. Its target antigen remains unknown. The input lacks base qualities; no much larger clone sits a single base away. The TCR beta CDR3 regions were amplified from RNA transcripts. The TCR CDR3 was subjected to a first round of RT-PCR using the HTBI primer set and the Qiagen OneStep RT-PCR kit. The libraries were constructed in a second round of multiplex PCR and then size-selected and purified. Sequencing of the libraries was done on an Illumina HiSeq2000 using paired-end 100 bp reads. The authors' analysis ran thus. Raw data were processed with SOAPnuke, discarding reads with adapters, uncalled bases, mean Phred below 15, or no exact constant-primer or identifier match. High-quality paired reads were merged using COPE v1.2.5, and each unique nucleotide sequence was defined as a clonotype. MiTCR v1.1 was used to align clonotypes to the IMGT TRBV, TRBD and TRBJ reference segments. Analysis was restricted to V-J combinations with a frequency above 0.0001, which covered about 99% of repertoires. The TCS score was defined as F50 (clonal expansion) divided by E x V (chaos), with BLOSUM62-based TCRdist calculated between CDR3 peptides within each V-J. Welch's t-statistics and random forest reduced roughly 540 V-J features to roughly 13, which were used in a naive Bayes classifier (R e1071). In-frame beta chains were kept once TCRdb had trimmed the public reads at Q25 with fastp and called clones with MiXCR. Merged by CDR3 protein, the rows form single entries marked with the most common genes and DNA. For this entry, the V and J calls and clone size follow TCRdb and not the study's own pipeline. The sample records under 700,000 distinct CDR3 sequences, around 45% of which are singletons. The biggest ten clones account for roughly 8.2% of the sample.

Counted from cysteine to phenylalanine, this CDR3 has 13 amino acids. CDR3 DNA only is kept here, 39 bases in frame from base 1. The trim is 5 bases for V and 2 bases for J, with a gap of 10 bases between the germline ends. The CDR1 and CDR2 encoded by the germline V gene (reference sequence) are SEHNR and FQNEAQ. Graves' hyperthyroidism was defined as stable when no progression to ophthalmopathy occurred over 18 months of follow-up. Hyperthyroidism patients were newly diagnosed, with disease duration under 2 months, and aged 18 to 65 years. The study excluded patients with uncontrolled infections, other autoimmune diseases, pregnancy or lactation. Diagnoses were established on the basis of clinical symptoms, serum thyroxine and TRAb, thyroid ultrasound, and orbital computed tomography. Trizol reagent was used to extract total RNA, and RNA quality was then checked on an Agilent 2100 Bioanalyzer.

The sample comprised peripheral blood or thyroid tissue (not recorded which). The receptor comes from a young woman with Graves' hyperthyroidism. Donor details come from another sample of the same person, matched by shared clones. The chain joins TRBV7-9 to TRBJ2-7; the D element could tentatively be TRBD1 or TRBD2, as 5 bases agree for each. The nucleotide sequence reads as follows: TGTGCCAGCAGCCCAGAGGGGACCTACGAGCAGTACTTC. It translates as CASSPEGTYEQYF.